Listed here are 21 T cell receptor beta chains from one sample, sequenced in a study of blood T cells in healthy people across ages (dated by TCRdb to 2013 to 2016). Library preparation was by 5' RACE. Data came from an Illumina HiSeq 2500. A second 7 to 11 cycle PCR used a sample-barcoded 5' primer and a J-beta primer mix. TCRdb handled the public reads itself, with Q25 trimming in fastp and clone calling in MiXCR, and kept productive beta chains. For every CDR3 protein sequence, its rows merge into one entry that carries the most common genes and DNA. The sample table records roughly 800,000 distinct CDR3 sequences; 36% of these occur just once. Together, the top ten hold 13% of the sample. The sample was blood. The receptors come from a man younger than 30 in good health.

This chain connects TRBV4-1 to TRBJ2-2; TRBD1 agrees at 7 bases. The CDR3 has 15 amino acids. Per germline, CDR1 MGHRA and CDR2 YSYEKL. Germline trimming cut 5 bases from V and 1 base from J; bases unmatched to any gene: 4. This CDR3 reads CASSSYRGNTGELFF. In nucleotides, the CDR3 is TGCGCCAGCAGCTCCTACAGGGGGAACACCGGGGAGCTGTTTTTT.

This clonotype was recorded many times. The genes are TRBV12-3 or TRBV12-4 and TRBJ2-7; TRBD1 matches 9 bases. With 7 bases clipped from V and 1 base from J, the junction kept 8 bases outside the gene matches. The CDR3 length is 15 residues. CDR3 in DNA: TGTGCCAGCACCGGAGGACAGGGGCGTTCCTACGAGCAGTACTTC. It specifies CASTGGQGRSYEQYF.

CDR3 DNA sequence: TGTGCCAGCACCTTTGGGGGCAATGAGCAGTTCTTC. Translation: CASTFGGNEQFF. V usage is TRBV6-2 or TRBV6-3 and J usage is TRBJ2-1; D could derive from TRBD1 or TRBD2 (5 bases each). The CDR3 consists of 12 residues. Germline V gene sequence: CDR1 MNHEY, CDR2 SVGEGT. Trimming stripped 7 bases from V and 6 bases from J, with 10 bases between.

This clonotype was counted ten times or more. The genes are TRBV20-1 and TRBJ2-1; the match to TRBD1 covers 11 bases. The CDR3 sequence is 16 residues long. Trimming cost V 7 bases and J 5 bases; bases outside gene matches: 13. Germline CDR1 reads DFQATT; CDR2 reads SNEGSKA (reference sequence). DNA of the CDR3: TGCAGTGTATCCCCCGGACAGGGGGCTGTCAACAATGAGCAGTTCTTC. Its translation is CSVSPGQGAVNNEQFF.

This clonotype was seen once. Here the CDR3 omits its conserved ending phenylalanine or tryptophan, so a read error is the likely source. CDR3 in DNA: TGCGCCAGCAGCGTGCAAGGCACTGAAGCTTTCATT. It is translated as CASSVQGTEAFI. The V call is TRBV4-1, the J call TRBJ1-1; no clear D gene. Germline CDR1 is MGHRA and CDR2 is YSYEKL. This CDR3 has 12 residues. The V gene lost 5 bases and the J gene lost 4 bases, with 8 bases spanning the gap.

The V and J genes are TRBV4-2 and TRBJ1-3; D gene ambiguous. The CDR3 is made up of 13 amino acids. Deletions cut 1 base from V and 4 bases from J, with 5 bases between. Germline-derived CDR1 and CDR2 are LGHNA and YNFKEQ. CDR3 loop: CASSQGEGNTIYF. The CDR3 nucleotides read TGTGCCAGCAGCCAAGGAGAGGGAAACACCATATATTTT.

This clonotype was picked up a small number of times. The chain employs TRBV4-3 and TRBJ1-6, with 7 bases identical to TRBD1. V shed 1 base, J shed 4 bases, and the junction held 7 bases outside the gene matches. From germline, CDR1 is LGHNA and CDR2 YSLEER. The CDR3 extends over 17 amino acids. The CDR3 nucleotides are TGCGCCAGCAGCCAAGGTCAACAGGGGAGTTATAATTCACCCCTCCACTTT. This codes for CASSQGQQGSYNSPLHF.

This clonotype was observed once. This sequence joins TRBV7-9 and TRBJ2-7; the D is unclear. The CDR3 extends over 13 amino acids. CDR1 and CDR2 from the germline V gene are SEHNR and FQNEAQ (reference sequence). The V end lost 4 bases, the J end lost 1 base, and 8 bases lay between the germline ends. The CDR3 region has the DNA TGTGCCAGCAGCTCTCAGATGTCCTACGAGCAGTACTTC. It translates to CASSSQMSYEQYF.

The chain carries TRBV4-3 and TRBJ1-5; D is ambiguous. Looked up from germline, CDR1 is LGHNA and CDR2 is YSLEER. The V and J ends lost 0 bases and 0 bases respectively, with 6 bases between them. The CDR3 loop spans 15 amino acids. The CDR3 protein is CASSQEADSNQPQHF. CDR3 nucleotides: TGCGCCAGCAGCCAAGAGGCAGATAGCAATCAGCCCCAGCATTTT.

The chain uses TRBV5-1 and TRBJ1-1; maybe TRBD1 (5 bases). CDR1 SGHRS and CDR2 YFSETQ come from the germline V gene. The CDR3 totals 14 residues. V gave up 5 bases and J gave up 2 bases, with 13 bases separating them. In DNA form, the CDR3 reads TGCGCCAGCAGGGAGGGAAGGGGCAACACTGAAGCTTTCTTT. Translation: CASREGRGNTEAFF.

V gene TRBV12-3 or TRBV12-4 combines with J gene TRBJ2-3; 11 bases match TRBD2. The V segment lost 6 bases and the J segment 1 base; nucleotides outside the gene matches: 6. The CDR3 is 16 residues long. DNA for the CDR3: TGTGCCAGCAGCTACCTACTAGCGGGGGGCACAGATACGCAGTATTTT. Translation gives CASSYLLAGGTDTQYF.

This clonotype was seen ten or more times. The chain combines TRBV12-3 or TRBV12-4 with TRBJ2-7; TRBD1 matches at 7 bases. There are 13 residues in the CDR3. Losses at the gene ends were 3 bases for V and 6 bases for J; bases not matched to a gene: 5. CDR3 protein: CASSFDRESEQYF. CDR3 bases: TGTGCCAGCAGTTTTGACAGGGAAAGCGAGCAGTACTTC.

Concerning this clonotype: A single base separates this from a much larger clone, so it may be a read error. The DNA of the CDR3 is TGTGCCAGCAGTCCGGGTCAAAGCAGGGCTTTCTTT. Residues: CASSPGQSRAFF. This rearrangement joins TRBV12-3 or TRBV12-4 to TRBJ1-1; D call uncertain. The CDR3 totals 12 residues. V was clipped by 5 bases and J by 11 bases, with 15 bases between them.

In nucleotides, the CDR3 is TGCAGTGCTTGGGACAGCCAGAATTCACCCCTCCACTTT. Translation: CSAWDSQNSPLHF. The chain joins TRBV20-1 to TRBJ1-6; 7 nucleotides match TRBD1. CDR3 length: 13 residues. With V trimmed by 5 bases and J by 7 bases, 5 bases remained unmatched. Germline-derived CDR1 and CDR2 are DFQATT and SNEGSKA (reference sequence).

Comment on this clonotype: Being one base from a much bigger clone, this may be a read error. This chain joins TRBV5-1 and TRBJ2-3, with 8 bases aligning to TRBD2. The CDR3 runs to 16 residues. CDR1 is SGHRS, CDR2 YFSETQ, per germline. The DNA of the CDR3 is TGCGCCAGCAGCTTGGGCGGTCTAGCGGGCACAGATATGCAGTATTTT. Its protein product is CASSLGGLAGTDMQYF. The full variable domain, its missing parts supplied by reference TRBV5-1 and TRBJ2-3, is KAGVTQTPRYLIKTRGQQVTLSCSPISGHRSVSWYQQTPGQGLQFLFEYFSETQRNKGNFPGRFSGRQFSNSRSEMNVSTLELGDSALYLCASSLGGLAGTDMQYFGPGTRLTVL.

This clonotype was seen a few times. The rearrangement uses TRBV5-1 and TRBJ1-2; a weak D match, TRBD1 (6 bases). CDR1 is SGHRS and CDR2 is YFSETQ in the germline V gene. The CDR3 loop spans 15 amino acids. V was clipped by 3 bases and J by 0 bases, with 12 bases between them. The CDR3 DNA follows: TGCGCCAGCAGCTCTACAGGGTCCGCTAACTATGGCTACACCTTC. This sequence encodes CASSSTGSANYGYTF.

The chain is built from TRBV12-3 or TRBV12-4 and TRBJ2-2; TRBD2 agrees at 13 bases. The CDR3 is 16 residues long. With V trimmed by 6 bases and J by 2 bases, 3 bases remained unmatched. DNA for the CDR3: TGTGCCAGCAGCCGACTAGCGGGGGGTAACACCGGGGAGCTGTTTTTT. Its translation is CASSRLAGGNTGELFF.

Only a few counts were recorded for this clonotype. The rearrangement uses TRBV7-2 and TRBJ2-1; no definite D call. CDR1 and CDR2 from the germline V gene are SGHTA and FQGNSA. The CDR3 covers 18 residues. V was clipped by 5 bases and J by 5 bases, with 25 bases between them. In nucleotides, the CDR3 is TGTGCCAGCAGCCTTTACTCAAGTGGGCCAGGTTTGGACAATGAGCAGTTCTTC. As protein: CASSLYSSGPGLDNEQFF. Variable domain in full (rest from reference TRBV7-2 and TRBJ2-1): GAGVSQSPSNKVTEKGKDVELRCDPISGHTALYWYRQSLGQGLEFLIYFQGNSAPDKSGLPSDRFSAERTGGSVSTLTIQRTQQEDSAVYLCASSLYSSGPGLDNEQFFGPGTRLTVL.

V is TRBV7-2 and J is TRBJ1-2, with D maybe TRBD1 (6 bases). The CDR3 has 14 residues. Germline V gene data show CDR1 as SGHTA and CDR2 as FQGNSA. V gave up 8 bases and J gave up 3 bases, with 16 bases separating them. The CDR3 here is CASHTPEGDYGYTF. CDR3 nucleotide sequence: TGTGCCAGCCACACTCCCGAGGGGGACTATGGCTACACCTTC. Combining the CDR3 with reference TRBV7-2 and TRBJ1-2 gives the whole variable domain GAGVSQSPSNKVTEKGKDVELRCDPISGHTALYWYRQSLGQGLEFLIYFQGNSAPDKSGLPSDRFSAERTGGSVSTLTIQRTQQEDSAVYLCASHTPEGDYGYTFGSGTRLTVV.

J is TRBJ1-1 and V is TRBV29-1; 10 bases match TRBD1. V shed 4 bases and J 4 bases; nucleotides not matched to a gene: 3. The germline CDR1 and CDR2 sequences are SQVTM and ANQGSEA. This CDR3 is built from 13 residues. The CDR3 sequence: CSVARQGATEAFF. CDR3 nucleotides: TGCAGCGTTGCTAGACAGGGGGCCACTGAAGCTTTCTTT.

The J gene is TRBJ2-1, the V gene TRBV12-3 or TRBV12-4; 8 bases map to TRBD2. This CDR3 contains 15 residues. The J segment lost 2 bases and the V segment lost 7 bases, leaving 7 bases of the junction unmatched. The CDR3 spells CASKMVGGAYNEQFF. CDR3 nucleotides: TGTGCCAGCAAGATGGTCGGGGGGGCCTACAATGAGCAGTTCTTC.